Below are 24 T cell receptor beta chains sequenced from a single sample in a study of T cell repertoires in cytomegalovirus infection. These receptors are not linked to any known antigen. MiXCR, run by TCRdb on the reads, gives a single entry per CDR3 protein. The profile shows hundreds of thousands of distinct CDR3 sequences, around 32% of them singletons. The specimen was cultured PBMCs, collected from culture after CMV antigen stimulation. The receptors here all came from a human donor in good health (CMV status not recorded). Some clones in this sample may be carry-over from other donors' samples.

The chain couples TRBV6-1 to TRBJ1-1, with 10 bases fitting TRBD1. Losses at the gene ends were 6 bases for V and 5 bases for J; bases not matched to a gene: 12. CDR3 length: 16 amino acids. Per the germline V gene, CDR1 is MNHNS and CDR2 is SASEGT. The CDR3 reads CASSNRQGAATTEAFF. CDR3 DNA sequence: TGTGCCAGCAGCAACAGACAGGGGGCCGCGACAACTGAAGCTTTCTTT.

Ten or more counts support this clonotype. The chain carries TRBV7-2 and TRBJ1-2; the match to TRBD1 covers 9 bases. The CDR3 has 14 amino acids. The germline gives CDR1 SGHTA, CDR2 FQGNSA. V was clipped by 5 bases and J by 4 bases; unmatched bases: 5. This CDR3 is CASSTGGSFYGYTF. Here the CDR3 DNA reads TGTGCCAGCAGCACAGGGGGCTCCTTCTATGGCTACACCTTC.

In this sample, this clonotype turned up many times. The chain links TRBV7-2 to TRBJ2-3; D is perhaps TRBD1 (6 bases). The CDR3 sequence is 11 residues long. The germline V gene has CDR1 SGHTA and CDR2 FQGNSA. The V gene lost 7 bases and the J gene lost 10 bases, with 12 bases spanning the gap. CDR3 residues: CASTAGVAQYF. The DNA of the CDR3 is TGTGCCAGCACCGCAGGGGTAGCGCAGTATTTT. The whole variable domain, remainder taken from reference TRBV7-2 and TRBJ2-3, is GAGVSQSPSNKVTEKGKDVELRCDPISGHTALYWYRQSLGQGLEFLIYFQGNSAPDKSGLPSDRFSAERTGGSVSTLTIQRTQQEDSAVYLCASTAGVAQYFGPGTRLTVL.

This clonotype has at least ten counts. The V and J genes are TRBV7-2 and TRBJ1-4; D is perhaps TRBD1 (5 bases). This CDR3 is 14 amino acids long. The germline CDR1 and CDR2 sequences are SGHTA and FQGNSA. V was pared by 6 bases and J by 6 bases, with 14 bases between. As DNA, the CDR3 is TGTGCCAGCAGGCGAACCCCAGGGTATGAAAAACTGTTTTTT. It encodes CASRRTPGYEKLFF.

The gene calls are TRBV29-1 and TRBJ1-3; maybe TRBD1 (5 bases). This CDR3 has 14 amino acids. Germline V gives CDR1 SQVTM, CDR2 ANQGSEA. V lost 5 bases to trimming and J lost 2 bases, with 13 bases between them. The CDR3 sequence is CSVLSGTAGNTIYF. As DNA, the CDR3 is TGCAGCGTTCTCTCCGGGACGGCTGGAAACACCATATATTTT.

The chain joins TRBV27 to TRBJ2-7; 7 nucleotides match TRBD2. Germline CDR1 reads MNHEY; CDR2 reads SMNVEV (reference sequence). The ends lost 5 bases at V and 3 bases at J; junction bases unmatched: 13. The CDR3 has 16 amino acids. As DNA, the CDR3 is TGTGCCAGCAGTCTCCACGAAAGCGGGACTCACTACGAGCAGTACTTC. It yields the protein CASSLHESGTHYEQYF.

This clonotype has just a few counts. The chain joins TRBV28 to TRBJ1-1, with 9 nucleotides matching TRBD1. The CDR3 is 15 residues long. The V gene end was trimmed by 5 bases and the J gene end by 1 base; junction bases not matched to a gene: 5. CDR1 is MDHEN, CDR2 SYDVKM, per germline. Here the CDR3 reads CASSEDRGKNTEAFF. Here the CDR3 DNA reads TGTGCCAGCAGTGAGGACAGGGGCAAGAACACTGAAGCTTTCTTT.

This clonotype was observed a handful of times. The chain uses TRBV6-1 and TRBJ1-3; unclear D gene. CDR1 and CDR2 from the germline V gene are MNHNS and SASEGT. The CDR3 length is 13 residues. V gave up 6 bases and J gave up 0 bases, with 6 bases separating them. The CDR3 here is CASRRFSGNTIYF. CDR3 bases: TGTGCCAGCAGAAGATTCTCTGGAAACACCATATATTTT.

This clonotype has a count of ten or more. The chain joins TRBV12-3 or TRBV12-4 to TRBJ2-7; D is possibly TRBD2 (5 bases). This CDR3 region has 14 residues. Trimming removed 2 bases from V and 7 bases from J, with 15 bases in between. The CDR3 DNA is TGTGCCAGCAGTTTAACGTTCGGGCCGGGAGAGCAGTACTTC. Translated, it gives CASSLTFGPGEQYF.

The chain joins TRBV7-4 to TRBJ2-2; D may be TRBD1 or TRBD2 (5 bases each). Germline V gene sequence: CDR1 SGHVT, CDR2 SQSDAQ. Trimming took off 5 bases at V and 6 bases at J, with 22 bases between the two ends. The CDR3 extends over 17 amino acids. CDR3 DNA: TGTGCCAGCAGCCCCGAGTGGGGACGATTCGCCCCCGGGGAGCTGTTTTTT. Encoded protein: CASSPEWGRFAPGELFF.

The chain carries TRBV19 and TRBJ2-1, with TRBD2 identical over 10 bases. Germline V gene data show CDR1 as LNHDA and CDR2 as SQIVND (reference sequence). The trim removed 3 bases at V and 5 bases at J, leaving 4 bases unmatched. The CDR3 runs to 15 residues. The DNA of the CDR3 is TGTGCCAGTAGTATTAGGCTAGCGGGGGACAATGAGCAGTTCTTC. Encoded protein: CASSIRLAGDNEQFF.

This clonotype came up a few times. This chain uses TRBV5-6 with TRBJ1-4; D gene unclear. Trimming stripped 5 bases from V and 8 bases from J, with 10 bases between. CDR1 is SGHDT, CDR2 YYEEEE, per germline. CDR3 length equals 12 residues. DNA of the CDR3: TGTGCCAGCAGGTCGGACGTCGAAAAACTGTTTTTT. Residues: CASRSDVEKLFF.

The chain has TRBV24-1 and TRBJ2-5; a weak D match, TRBD2 (6 bases). This CDR3 has 15 residues. Germline CDR1 KGHDR, CDR2 SFDVKD. Trimming took off 5 bases at V and 1 base at J, with 13 bases between the two ends. CDR3 loop: CATSASGTLQETQYF. In DNA, the CDR3 is TGTGCCACCAGTGCCTCCGGGACTCTCCAAGAGACCCAGTACTTC.

This clonotype appeared a few times. The gene calls are TRBV20-1 and TRBJ2-3; TRBD2 matches at 7 bases. The CDR3 spans 16 residues. CDR1 DFQATT and CDR2 SNEGSKA come from the germline V gene (reference sequence). Trimming cost V 6 bases and J 0 bases; bases outside gene matches: 12. The CDR3 region is CSAMRSAGASTDTQYF. The CDR3 DNA reads TGCAGTGCCATGAGGTCCGCGGGAGCTAGCACAGATACGCAGTATTTT.

This clonotype has only a few counts. The chain carries TRBV11-1 and TRBJ1-1, with 10 bases aligning to TRBD1. CDR3 length equals 18 residues. J lost 1 base, V lost 5 bases, and 13 bases had no gene match. Germline CDR1 reads SGHAT; CDR2 reads FQDESV (reference sequence). DNA of the CDR3: TGTGCCAGCAGCCTAAAAGGGGGGACAGGGGCGTCGAACACTGAAGCTTTCTTT. This encodes CASSLKGGTGASNTEAFF.

The rearrangement uses TRBV7-2 and TRBJ1-6, with TRBD1 matching 7 bases. The trim removed 1 base at V and 10 bases at J, leaving 13 bases unmatched. The CDR3 is 17 residues long. Germline V gives CDR1 SGHTA, CDR2 FQGNSA. The CDR3 is CASSLEVVGPGGSPLHF. The CDR3 region has the DNA TGTGCCAGCAGCTTAGAGGTAGTAGGTCCAGGGGGGTCACCCCTCCACTTT.

The V call is TRBV4-3, the J call TRBJ1-3; 8 bases map to TRBD1. The CDR3 totals 19 residues. The V segment lost 4 bases and the J segment 4 bases; nucleotides outside the gene matches: 18. The germline gives CDR1 LGHNA, CDR2 YSLEER. CDR3 amino acids: CASSPKVLGGQGAGNTIYF. DNA for the CDR3: TGCGCCAGCAGCCCCAAAGTCCTAGGAGGCCAGGGGGCAGGAAACACCATATATTTT.

The rearrangement joins TRBV6-8 to TRBJ2-1, with 9 bases lining up with TRBD2. V shed 5 bases and J 5 bases; nucleotides not matched to a gene: 7. CDR3 length: 15 amino acids. In germline, CDR1 is MNHGY, CDR2 SAAAGT. The CDR3, as DNA: TGTGCCAGCAGTGACGGAGGCGGGGGGGACAATGAGCAGTTCTTC. Amino acids: CASSDGGGGDNEQFF.

The chain recombines TRBV11-2 with TRBJ2-3, with 8 bases lining up with TRBD2. The CDR3 runs to 15 residues. V lost 5 bases and J lost 2; bases outside the gene matches: 6. In germline, CDR1 is SGHAT, CDR2 FQNNGV. This chain's CDR3 is CASSSRLAYTDTQYF. CDR3 coding DNA: TGTGCCAGCAGCAGCCGACTAGCGTACACAGATACGCAGTATTTT.

Only a few counts were recorded for this clonotype. The chain has TRBV7-9 and TRBJ2-7; a possible D gene is TRBD1 (5 bases). Germline V gives CDR1 SEHNR, CDR2 FQNEAQ (reference sequence). The CDR3 consists of 15 residues. Between the trimmed V and J ends, which lost 2 bases and 3 bases, there was a span of 14 bases. Here the CDR3 reads CASSLPGSPFYEQYF. The CDR3 region has the DNA TGTGCCAGCAGCTTACCAGGGTCCCCTTTCTACGAGCAGTACTTC.

The sample holds one count of this clonotype. This sequence joins TRBV10-3 and TRBJ2-3; 7 bases map to TRBD2. V gave up 2 bases and J gave up 1 base; unmatched junction bases: 3. This CDR3 spans 15 amino acids. Germline-derived CDR1 and CDR2 are ENHRY and SYGVKD. The CDR3 here is CAISEGLGRTDTQYF. For the CDR3, the DNA is TGTGCCATCAGTGAGGGACTAGGTCGCACAGATACGCAGTATTTT.

This clonotype was seen only a few times. This rearrangement joins TRBV6-5 to TRBJ1-3, with D unclear. Germline CDR1 MNHEY, CDR2 SVGAGI. This CDR3 contains 13 residues. V dropped 8 bases and J dropped 4 bases, with 12 bases sitting between them. CDR3 nucleotide sequence: TGTGCCAGCTCGAGAACAGAGGGAAACACCATATATTTT. Its translation: CASSRTEGNTIYF.

At least ten counts were recorded for this clonotype. The chain has TRBV7-2 and TRBJ1-6, with TRBD1 as a possible D gene (5 bases). CDR1 and CDR2 (germline): SGHTA, FQGNSA. The V gene lost 3 bases and the J gene lost 9 bases, with 15 bases spanning the gap. This CDR3 region has 15 residues. The CDR3: CASSLNRMRGSPLHF. CDR3 sequence (DNA): TGTGCCAGCAGCTTGAACAGGATGCGTGGTTCACCCCTCCACTTT.

The CDR3 DNA sequence: TGTGCCAGCAGTTTAATGGCGGGGCGGCGCTCCTACGAGCAGTACTTC. Amino acids: CASSLMAGRRSYEQYF. The V gene is TRBV12-3 or TRBV12-4, the J gene TRBJ2-7; perhaps TRBD2 as D (6 bases). This CDR3 comprises 16 residues. V was trimmed by 2 bases and J by 0 bases, leaving 14 bases between them.